The 22 T cell receptor beta chains listed next were all sequenced from one sample in a study of radiotherapy plus CTLA-4 blockade in lung cancer. Assay used: immunoSEQ multiplex PCR; TCRdb lists only in-frame clones, some missing. The sample holds 70,000 to 95,000 clones, over 80% seen once. The sample here was peripheral blood, taken from a patient treated with radiotherapy plus ipilimumab. Receptors were obtained from a human donor with non-small cell lung cancer that progressed on radiotherapy plus ipilimumab.

This clone was recorded once. The rearrangement uses TRBV7-9 and TRBJ2-7, with D possibly TRBD2 on 5 matching bases. V gave up 1 base and J gave up 2 bases, with 9 bases separating them. CDR1 and CDR2 (germline): SEHNR, FQNEAQ (reference sequence). The CDR3 runs to 14 residues. Here the CDR3 DNA reads TGTGCCAGCAGCTTAGTAGGAGGCACCTACGAGCAGTACTTC. It specifies CASSLVGGTYEQYF.

This chain joins TRBV29-1 and TRBJ1-1, with D uncertain. The length of the CDR3 is 11 residues. V shed 4 bases and J shed 3 bases, with 6 bases lying between them. Germline assignment: CDR1 SQVTM and CDR2 ANQGSEA. The CDR3 loop is CSVAPHTEAFF. CDR3 bases: TGCAGCGTTGCCCCTCACACTGAAGCTTTCTTT.

The chain employs TRBV19 and TRBJ1-1; 10 nucleotides line up with TRBD1. Germline CDR1 and CDR2: LNHDA and SQIVND (reference sequence). After removal of 7 bases from V and 4 bases from J, the junction contained 6 bases not matched to a gene. The CDR3 totals 14 residues. CDR3 bases: TGTGCCAGTATCCGGACAGGGGGAACCACTGAAGCTTTCTTT. It encodes CASIRTGGTTEAFF.

The chain employs TRBV7-2 and TRBJ2-7, with 11 bases that match TRBD2. Germline V gene sequence: CDR1 SGHTA, CDR2 FQGNSA. The CDR3 has 14 amino acids. V lost 4 bases, J lost 3 bases, and 2 bases stayed unmatched. The CDR3 nucleotides are TGTGCCAGCAGCTCCGGGACTAGCGGCTACGAGCAGTACTTC. Protein: CASSSGTSGYEQYF.

This clone has only one observation. This chain joins TRBV5-6 and TRBJ1-5; D not certain. V lost 0 bases, J lost 4 bases, and 2 bases lay in between. Germline V gene sequence: CDR1 SGHDT, CDR2 YYEEEE. This CDR3 comprises 12 residues. The CDR3 sequence is CASSLVNQPQHF. The CDR3 DNA is TGTGCCAGCAGCTTGGTTAATCAGCCCCAGCATTTT.

This chain uses TRBV18 with TRBJ2-7; 7 positions match TRBD1. This CDR3 spans 15 amino acids. The V gene's germline CDR1 is KGHSH and CDR2 LQKENI. V was clipped by 1 base and J by 0 bases; unmatched bases: 3. The CDR3 spells CASSPRTGSSYEQYF. DNA of the CDR3: TGTGCCAGCTCACCACGGACAGGTAGCTCCTACGAGCAGTACTTC. The variable domain in full, completed from reference TRBV18 and TRBJ2-7, reads NAGVMQNPRHLVRRRGQEARLRCSPMKGHSHVYWYRQLPEEGLKFMVYLQKENIIDESGMPKERFSAEFPKEGPSILRIQQVVRGDSAAYFCASSPRTGSSYEQYFGPGTRLTVT.

In its sample, this clone was seen once. The gene calls are TRBV11-2 and TRBJ2-7; D unclear. Trimming pared 1 base from V and 3 bases from J, leaving 19 bases between. The CDR3 is 17 residues long. Per the germline V gene, CDR1 is SGHAT and CDR2 is FQNNGV. The CDR3 sequence is CASSLVGNNGVGYEQYF. In DNA form, the CDR3 reads TGTGCCAGCAGCTTAGTTGGGAATAATGGGGTGGGCTACGAGCAGTACTTC.

The CDR3 sequence: CASSFTQETQYF. As DNA, the CDR3 is TGTGCCAGCTCATTCACGCAAGAGACCCAGTACTTC. V usage is TRBV18 and J usage is TRBJ2-5; D is unclear. Germline CDR1 KGHSH, CDR2 LQKENI. V shed 5 bases and J shed 2 bases, with 6 bases lying between them. CDR3 length: 12 amino acids.

The chain recombines TRBV5-1 with TRBJ1-1, with D hard to call. Trimming took off 2 bases at V and 4 bases at J, with 18 bases between the two ends. The V gene's germline CDR1 is SGHRS and CDR2 YFSETQ. CDR3 length: 16 amino acids. CDR3 sequence reads: CASSFIVGSLSTEAFF. CDR3 nucleotide sequence: TGCGCCAGCAGCTTTATAGTCGGCAGCCTGAGCACTGAAGCTTTCTTT.

The CDR3 DNA reads as TGCGCCAGCAGCCAGGGGCGACAGGACAGGGGTGAAAAACTGTTTTTT. Protein sequence: CASSQGRQDRGEKLFF. The genes are TRBV4-1 and TRBJ1-4, with TRBD1 matching over 9 bases. V dropped 3 bases and J dropped 7; count of bases not matched to a gene: 9. Germline CDR1 is MGHRA and CDR2 is YSYEKL. The CDR3 contains 16 residues.

This clone was recorded a few times. The V call is TRBV10-3, the J call TRBJ1-2; 7 bases are shared with TRBD1. V lost 2 bases and J lost 4; bases outside the gene matches: 13. This CDR3 is built from 17 residues. Germline V gives CDR1 ENHRY, CDR2 SYGVKD. The CDR3 here is CAISEGPGGVSSYGYTF. CDR3 DNA: TGTGCCATCAGTGAGGGGCCAGGGGGAGTGTCGTCCTATGGCTACACCTTC.

The gene calls are TRBV4-1 and TRBJ1-2, with TRBD1 as a possible D gene (5 bases). Germline loops: CDR1 MGHRA, CDR2 YSYEKL. Trimming pared 4 bases from V and 0 bases from J, leaving 9 bases between. This CDR3 is 14 amino acids long. CDR3 region: CASSRDPANYGYTF. The CDR3 region has the DNA TGCGCCAGCAGCCGGGACCCAGCTAACTATGGCTACACCTTC.

This clone is labeled as medium-sized. The sample carries other DNA sequences with the same CDR3. V is TRBV28 and J is TRBJ2-7; D possibly corresponds to TRBD2 (7 bases). The CDR3 contains 14 residues. Germline CDR1 MDHEN, CDR2 SYDVKM. Trimming pared 3 bases from V and 2 bases from J, leaving 11 bases between. The CDR3 sequence is CASSLGGGAYEQYF. The CDR3 region has the DNA TGTGCCAGCAGTTTGGGAGGGGGGGCCTACGAGCAGTACTTC.

The chain combines TRBV5-6 with TRBJ1-2, with D unclear. This CDR3 is 14 amino acids long. Trimming cost V 4 bases and J 6 bases, with 16 bases left between them. Per the germline V gene, CDR1 is SGHDT and CDR2 is YYEEEE. CDR3 loop: CASSPSGWYDGYTF. The CDR3 DNA follows: TGTGCCAGCAGCCCCAGTGGATGGTACGATGGCTACACCTTC.

The chain uses TRBV29-1 and TRBJ1-2, with a possible D match to TRBD1 (6 bases). Trimming left V 4 bases short and J 2 bases short, with 20 bases between. The germline gives CDR1 SQVTM, CDR2 ANQGSEA. This CDR3 is 16 amino acids long. CDR3 bases: TGCAGCGTTGCGCAGACGGGGGGGCCGTCAAACTATGGCTACACCTTC. Protein sequence: CSVAQTGGPSNYGYTF.

This clone turned up a few times. The chain uses TRBV21-1 and TRBJ1-2. TRBV21-1 is flagged as a pseudogene. The CDR3 has 15 residues. This CDR3 reads CASSKAEGRLGGYTF. The CDR3 bases are TGTGCCAGCAGCAAAGCCGAGGGGCGTTTGGGGGGCTACACCTTC.

This chain joins TRBV7-2 and TRBJ2-7; TRBD1 matches at 11 bases. This CDR3 region has 14 residues. Trimming took 5 bases from V and 5 from J; bases not matched to a gene: 5. Germline CDR1 SGHTA, CDR2 FQGNSA. CDR3 in DNA: TGTGCCAGCAGCGTACGGGACAGGGGGGACGAGCAGTACTTC. Translation: CASSVRDRGDEQYF.

DNA of the CDR3: TGTGCCAGCAGTGTGGGCTGGCAGGGGTGGTACGAGCAGTACTTC. It encodes CASSVGWQGWYEQYF. The chain joins TRBV2 to TRBJ2-7; weak D call: TRBD1 (6 bases). CDR1 SNHLY and CDR2 FYNNEI come from the germline V gene. The V end lost 4 bases, the J end lost 4 bases, and 17 bases lay between the germline ends. The CDR3 length is 15 residues.

This clone was recorded a few times. This rearrangement joins TRBV7-3 to TRBJ2-6; TRBD1 agrees at 7 bases. Germline trimming cut 5 bases from V and 2 bases from J; bases unmatched to any gene: 3. In germline, CDR1 is SGHTA, CDR2 FQGTGA. The CDR3 loop spans 15 amino acids. CDR3 in DNA: TGTGCCAGCAGCCGAGGGGGCGCTGGGGCCAACGTCCTGACTTTC. Translation: CASSRGGAGANVLTF. Combining the CDR3 with reference TRBV7-3 and TRBJ2-6 gives the whole variable domain GAGVSQTPSNKVTEKGKYVELRCDPISGHTALYWYRQSLGQGPEFLIYFQGTGAADDSGLPNDRFFAVRPEGSVSTLKIQRTERGDSAVYLCASSRGGAGANVLTFGAGSRLTVL.

The rearrangement uses TRBV4-1 and TRBJ2-1, with 9 bases identical to TRBD1. V shed 3 bases and J 0 bases; nucleotides not matched to a gene: 9. This CDR3 spans 18 amino acids. Germline V gene lookup returns CDR1 MGHRA and CDR2 YSYEKL. This CDR3 reads CASSHSRQGGSSYNEQFF. The CDR3 nucleotides are TGCGCCAGCAGCCACTCACGACAGGGGGGGAGCTCCTACAATGAGCAGTTCTTC.

The chain combines TRBV9 with TRBJ1-3, with unresolved D. CDR1 SGDLS and CDR2 YYNGEE come from the germline V gene. V lost 0 bases and J lost 0, with 10 bases in between. The CDR3 has 16 amino acids. In nucleotides, the CDR3 is TGTGCCAGCAGCGTAGTTCACGGTAACTCTGGAAACACCATATATTTT. Translated: CASSVVHGNSGNTIYF. Filled out from reference TRBV9 and TRBJ1-3, the complete variable domain reads DSGVTQTPKHLITATGQRVTLRCSPRSGDLSVYWYQQSLDQGLQFLIQYYNGEERAKGNILERFSAQQFPDLHSELNLSSLELGDSALYFCASSVVHGNSGNTIYFGEGSWLTVV.

The gene calls are TRBV23-1 and TRBJ1-1; TRBD1 agrees at 7 bases. TRBV23-1 is identified as an open reading frame with a role that is uncertain. The CDR3 contains 10 residues. With 11 bases clipped from V and 10 bases from J, the junction kept 7 bases outside the gene matches. CDR3 DNA: TGCGCCCGTCAGGGGGAGGGAGCTTTCTTT. Translating gives CARQGEGAFF.